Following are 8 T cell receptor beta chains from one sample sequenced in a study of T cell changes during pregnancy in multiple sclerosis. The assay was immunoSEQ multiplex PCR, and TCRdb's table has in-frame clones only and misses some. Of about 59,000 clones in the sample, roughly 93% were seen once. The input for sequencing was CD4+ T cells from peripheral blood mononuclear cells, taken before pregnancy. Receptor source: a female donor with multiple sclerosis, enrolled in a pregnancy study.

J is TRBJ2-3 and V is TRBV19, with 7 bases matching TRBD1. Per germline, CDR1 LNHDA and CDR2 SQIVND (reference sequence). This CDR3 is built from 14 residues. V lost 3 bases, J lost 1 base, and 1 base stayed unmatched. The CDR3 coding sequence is TGTGCCAGTAGTATCGGACAGGGCACAGATACGCAGTATTTT. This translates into CASSIGQGTDTQYF.

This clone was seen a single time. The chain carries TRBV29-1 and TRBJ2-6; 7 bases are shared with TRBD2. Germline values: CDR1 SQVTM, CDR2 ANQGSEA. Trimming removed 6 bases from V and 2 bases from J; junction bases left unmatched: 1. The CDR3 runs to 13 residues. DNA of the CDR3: TGCAGCGTACTAGCGACTGGGGCCAACGTCCTGACTTTC. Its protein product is CSVLATGANVLTF. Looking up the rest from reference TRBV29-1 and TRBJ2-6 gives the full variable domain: SAVISQKPSRDICQRGTSLTIQCQVDSQVTMMFWYRQQPGQSLTLIATANQGSEATYESGFVIDKFPISRPNLTFSTLTVSNMSPEDSSIYLCSVLATGANVLTFGAGSRLTVL.

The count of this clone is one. The CDR3 is CASSINGGKSYEQYF. In DNA form, the CDR3 reads TGTGCCAGTAGTATTAACGGCGGGAAGTCCTACGAGCAGTACTTC. This sequence joins TRBV19 and TRBJ2-7; D may be TRBD2 (6 bases). Germline CDR1 and CDR2: LNHDA and SQIVND (reference sequence). This CDR3 has 15 amino acids. Between the trimmed V and J ends, which lost 3 bases and 1 base, there was a span of 13 bases.

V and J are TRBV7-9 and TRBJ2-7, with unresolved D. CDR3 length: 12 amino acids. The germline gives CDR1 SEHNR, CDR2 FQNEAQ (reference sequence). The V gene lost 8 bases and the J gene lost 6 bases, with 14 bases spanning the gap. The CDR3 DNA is TGTGCCAGCCCCTCCACGAGAGGCGAGCAGTACTTC. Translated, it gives CASPSTRGEQYF.

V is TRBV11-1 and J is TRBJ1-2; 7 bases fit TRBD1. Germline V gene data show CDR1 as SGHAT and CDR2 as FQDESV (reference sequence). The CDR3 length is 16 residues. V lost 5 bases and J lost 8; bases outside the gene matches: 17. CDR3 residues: CASSPTMTTGVAGYTF. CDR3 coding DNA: TGTGCCAGCAGCCCTACGATGACCACAGGGGTGGCAGGCTACACCTTC.

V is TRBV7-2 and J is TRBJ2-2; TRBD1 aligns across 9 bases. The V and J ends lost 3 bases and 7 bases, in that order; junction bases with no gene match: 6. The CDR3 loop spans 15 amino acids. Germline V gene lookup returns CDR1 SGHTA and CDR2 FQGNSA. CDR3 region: CASSFGTGFGGELFF. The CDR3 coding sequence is TGTGCCAGCAGCTTCGGGACAGGGTTCGGCGGGGAGCTGTTTTTT.

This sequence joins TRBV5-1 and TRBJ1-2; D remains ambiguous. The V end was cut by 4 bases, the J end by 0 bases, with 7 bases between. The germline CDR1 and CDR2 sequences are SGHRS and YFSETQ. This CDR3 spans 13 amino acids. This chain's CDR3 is CASSVGSNYGYTF. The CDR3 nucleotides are TGCGCCAGCAGCGTCGGGTCTAACTATGGCTACACCTTC.

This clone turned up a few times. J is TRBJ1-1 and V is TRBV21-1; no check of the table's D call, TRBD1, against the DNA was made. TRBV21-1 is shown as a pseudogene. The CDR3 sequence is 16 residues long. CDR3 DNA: TGTGCCAGCAGCACCCTATCTTCCGGGACAGGGGGCACGGCTTTCTTT. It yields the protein CASSTLSSGTGGTAFF.